A few counts support the clone carrying this T cell receptor (beta chain). This entry is derived from a study of T-cell memory formation after mild COVID-19. V was clipped by 6 bases and J by 1 base, with 7 bases between them. Per the germline V gene, CDR1 is SGHRS and CDR2 is YFSETQ. The CDR3 totals 13 residues. Using its own MiXCR run on the 5' RACE reads, TCRdb lists one record per CDR3 protein. Here the sample spans roughly 250,000 distinct CDR3 sequences, about a sixth being singletons. This chain connects TRBV5-1 to TRBJ2-2; no firm D call. The source is a man younger than 35 who had mild COVID-19 (a few samples of this study predate the infection). Cell type and time point are not known. Material for sequencing was PBMCs or a T cell subset sorted from them (not recorded which). The CDR3 region is CASKEENTGELFF. The CDR3 bases are TGCGCCAGCAAAGAGGAGAACACCGGGGAGCTGTTTTTT.